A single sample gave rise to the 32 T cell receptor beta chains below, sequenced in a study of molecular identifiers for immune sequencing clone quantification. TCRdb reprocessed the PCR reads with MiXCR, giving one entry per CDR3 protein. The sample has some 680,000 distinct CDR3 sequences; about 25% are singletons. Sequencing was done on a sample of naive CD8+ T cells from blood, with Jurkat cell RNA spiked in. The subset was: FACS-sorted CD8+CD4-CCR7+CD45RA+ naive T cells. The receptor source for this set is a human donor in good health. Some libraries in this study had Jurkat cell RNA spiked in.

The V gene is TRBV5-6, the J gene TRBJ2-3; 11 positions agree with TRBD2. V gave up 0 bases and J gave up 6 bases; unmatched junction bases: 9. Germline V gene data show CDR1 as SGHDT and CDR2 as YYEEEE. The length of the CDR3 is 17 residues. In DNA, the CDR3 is TGTGCCAGCAGCTTGGTCTTAGCGGGAGGGCCGTGGGATACGCAGTATTTT. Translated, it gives CASSLVLAGGPWDTQYF.

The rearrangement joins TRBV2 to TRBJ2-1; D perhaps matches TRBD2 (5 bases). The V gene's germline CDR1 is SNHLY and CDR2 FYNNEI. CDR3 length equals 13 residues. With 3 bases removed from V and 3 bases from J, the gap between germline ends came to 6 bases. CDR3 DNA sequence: TGTGCCAGCAGTGACCGGGACTACAATGAGCAGTTCTTC. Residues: CASSDRDYNEQFF.

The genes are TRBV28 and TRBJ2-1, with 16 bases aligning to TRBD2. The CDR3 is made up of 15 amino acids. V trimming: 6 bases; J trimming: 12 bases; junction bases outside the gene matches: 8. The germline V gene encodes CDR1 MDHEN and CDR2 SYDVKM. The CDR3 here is CASRSDGTSGRVQFF. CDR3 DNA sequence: TGTGCCAGCAGATCGGACGGGACTAGCGGGAGGGTGCAGTTCTTC.

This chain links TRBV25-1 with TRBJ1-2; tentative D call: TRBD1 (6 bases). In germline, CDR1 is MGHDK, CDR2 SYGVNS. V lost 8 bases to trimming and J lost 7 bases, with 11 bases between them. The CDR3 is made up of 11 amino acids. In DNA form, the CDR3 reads TGTGCCAGCGGTGTGGGGGCTGGCTACACCTTC. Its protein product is CASGVGAGYTF.

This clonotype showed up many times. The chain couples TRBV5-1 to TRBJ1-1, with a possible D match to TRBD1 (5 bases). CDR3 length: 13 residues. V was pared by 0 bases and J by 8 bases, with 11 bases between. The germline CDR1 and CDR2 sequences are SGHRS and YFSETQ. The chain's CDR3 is CASSLAEAGEAFF. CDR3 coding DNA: TGCGCCAGCAGCTTGGCCGAGGCAGGGGAAGCTTTCTTT.

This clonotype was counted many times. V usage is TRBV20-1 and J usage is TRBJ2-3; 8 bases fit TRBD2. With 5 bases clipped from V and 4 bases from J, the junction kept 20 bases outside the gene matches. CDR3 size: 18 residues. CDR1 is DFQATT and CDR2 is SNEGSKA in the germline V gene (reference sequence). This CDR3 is CSAPTLLVGLAVADTQYF. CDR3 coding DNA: TGCAGTGCTCCTACACTCCTCGTAGGACTAGCTGTAGCAGATACGCAGTATTTT.

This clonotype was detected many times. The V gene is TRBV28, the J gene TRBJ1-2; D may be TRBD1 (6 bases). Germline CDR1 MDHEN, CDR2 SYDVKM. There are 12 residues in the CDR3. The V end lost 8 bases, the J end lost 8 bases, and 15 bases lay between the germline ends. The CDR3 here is CASYWGPRGYTF. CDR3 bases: TGTGCCAGCTATTGGGGGCCCAGAGGCTACACCTTC.

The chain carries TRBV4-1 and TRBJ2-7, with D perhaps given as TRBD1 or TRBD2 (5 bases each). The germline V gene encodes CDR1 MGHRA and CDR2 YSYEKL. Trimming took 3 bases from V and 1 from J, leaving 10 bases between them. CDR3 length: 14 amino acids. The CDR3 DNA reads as TGCGCCAGCAGCCACCCGGGACCTTCCTACGAGCAGTACTTC. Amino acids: CASSHPGPSYEQYF.

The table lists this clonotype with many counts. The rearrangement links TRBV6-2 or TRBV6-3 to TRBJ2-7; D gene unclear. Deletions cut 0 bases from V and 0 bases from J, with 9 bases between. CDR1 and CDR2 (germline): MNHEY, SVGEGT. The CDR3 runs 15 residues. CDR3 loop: CASSYSMGSSYEQYF. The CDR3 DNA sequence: TGTGCCAGCAGTTACTCGATGGGCAGCTCCTACGAGCAGTACTTC.

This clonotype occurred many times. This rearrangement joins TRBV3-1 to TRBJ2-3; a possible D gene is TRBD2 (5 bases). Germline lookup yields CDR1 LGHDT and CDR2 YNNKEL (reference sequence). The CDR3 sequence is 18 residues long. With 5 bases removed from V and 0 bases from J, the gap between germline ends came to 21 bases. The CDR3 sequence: CASSSQADFQLSTDTQYF. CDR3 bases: TGTGCCAGCAGCTCCCAAGCGGACTTTCAGCTTAGCACAGATACGCAGTATTTT.

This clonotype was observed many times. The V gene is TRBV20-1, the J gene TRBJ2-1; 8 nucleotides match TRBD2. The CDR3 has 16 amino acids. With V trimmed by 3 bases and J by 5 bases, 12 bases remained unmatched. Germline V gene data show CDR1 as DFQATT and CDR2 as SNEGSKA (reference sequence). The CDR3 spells CSASDLSGTYNNEQFF. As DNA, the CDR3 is TGCAGTGCTAGTGACCTTAGCGGGACCTATAACAATGAGCAGTTCTTC.

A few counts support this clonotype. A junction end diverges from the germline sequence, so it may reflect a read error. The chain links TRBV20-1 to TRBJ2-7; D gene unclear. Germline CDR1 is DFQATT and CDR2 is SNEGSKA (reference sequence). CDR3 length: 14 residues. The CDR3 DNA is TGCAGAGCTAGAGATCGACTTGTCGAATACGAGCAGTACTTC. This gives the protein CRARDRLVEYEQYF.

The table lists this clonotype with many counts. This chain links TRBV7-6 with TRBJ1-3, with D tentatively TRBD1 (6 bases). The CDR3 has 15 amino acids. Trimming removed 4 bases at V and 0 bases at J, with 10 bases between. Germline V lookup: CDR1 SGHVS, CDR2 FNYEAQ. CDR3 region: CASSSDRISGNTIYF. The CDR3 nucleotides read TGTGCCAGCAGCTCGGACAGAATCTCTGGAAACACCATATATTTT.

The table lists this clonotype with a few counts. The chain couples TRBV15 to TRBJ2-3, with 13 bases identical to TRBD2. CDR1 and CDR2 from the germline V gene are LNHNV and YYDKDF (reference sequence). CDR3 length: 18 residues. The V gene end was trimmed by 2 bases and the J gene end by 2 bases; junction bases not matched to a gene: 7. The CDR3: CATSRNLLAGGPTDTQYF. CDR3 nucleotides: TGTGCCACCAGCAGAAACCTACTAGCGGGAGGGCCCACAGATACGCAGTATTTT.

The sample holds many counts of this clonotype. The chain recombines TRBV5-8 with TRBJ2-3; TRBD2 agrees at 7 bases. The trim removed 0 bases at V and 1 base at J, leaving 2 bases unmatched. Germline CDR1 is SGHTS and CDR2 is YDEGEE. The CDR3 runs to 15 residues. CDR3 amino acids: CASSLEGRGTDTQYF. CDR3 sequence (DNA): TGTGCCAGCAGCTTGGAAGGGAGGGGCACAGATACGCAGTATTTT.

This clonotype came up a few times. For the CDR3, the DNA is TGTGCCAGCAGCTTAGGGCAGGGGGAGTTCTTT. Amino acid sequence: CASSLGQGEFF. The chain recombines TRBV7-9 with TRBJ1-1, with TRBD1 matching 7 bases. Germline V gene data show CDR1 as SEHNR and CDR2 as FQNEAQ (reference sequence). This CDR3 has 11 amino acids. The J segment lost 14 bases and the V segment lost 1 base, leaving 4 bases of the junction unmatched.

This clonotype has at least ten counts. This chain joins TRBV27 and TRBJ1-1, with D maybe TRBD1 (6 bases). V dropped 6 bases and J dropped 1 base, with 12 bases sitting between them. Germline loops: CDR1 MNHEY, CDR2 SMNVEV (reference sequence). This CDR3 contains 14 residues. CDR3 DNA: TGTGCCAGCAGCTTGTGGGGGCCGAACACTGAAGCTTTCTTT. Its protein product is CASSLWGPNTEAFF.

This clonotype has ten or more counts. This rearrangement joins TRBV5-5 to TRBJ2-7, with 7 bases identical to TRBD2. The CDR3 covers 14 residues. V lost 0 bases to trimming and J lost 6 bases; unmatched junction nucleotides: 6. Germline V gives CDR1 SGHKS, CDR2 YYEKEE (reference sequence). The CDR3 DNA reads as TGTGCCAGCAGCTTGGGCGGGGGTTCTGGCGAGCAGTACTTC. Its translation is CASSLGGGSGEQYF.

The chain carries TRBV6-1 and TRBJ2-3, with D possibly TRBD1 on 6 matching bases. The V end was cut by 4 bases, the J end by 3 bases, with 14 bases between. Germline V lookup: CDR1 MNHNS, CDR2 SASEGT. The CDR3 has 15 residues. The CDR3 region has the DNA TGTGCCAGCAGTGTAGGACAGTCCTCTACAGATACGCAGTATTTT. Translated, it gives CASSVGQSSTDTQYF.

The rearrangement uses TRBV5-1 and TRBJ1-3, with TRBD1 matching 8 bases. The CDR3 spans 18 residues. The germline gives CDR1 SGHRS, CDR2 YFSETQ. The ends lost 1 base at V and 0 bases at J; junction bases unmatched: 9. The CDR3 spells CASSLYRQGPNSGNTIYF. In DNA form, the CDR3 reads TGCGCCAGCAGCTTGTACCGACAGGGGCCTAACTCTGGAAACACCATATATTTT.

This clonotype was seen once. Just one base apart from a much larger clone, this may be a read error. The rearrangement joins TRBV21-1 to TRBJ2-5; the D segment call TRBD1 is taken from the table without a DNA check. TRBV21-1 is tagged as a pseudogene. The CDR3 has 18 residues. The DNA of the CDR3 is TGTGCCGGCAGCAAAGCGCGATTCCTGGCGCGGGGAGTAGAGACCCAGTACTTC. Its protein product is CAGSKARFLARGVETQYF.

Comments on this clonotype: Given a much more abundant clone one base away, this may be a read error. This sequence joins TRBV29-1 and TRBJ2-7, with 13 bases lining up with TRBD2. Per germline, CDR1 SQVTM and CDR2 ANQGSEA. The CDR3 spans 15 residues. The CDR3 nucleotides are TGCGGCGTTGAAGACACTAGCGGGAGGGGCGACGAGCAGTACTTC. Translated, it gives CGVEDTSGRGDEQYF.

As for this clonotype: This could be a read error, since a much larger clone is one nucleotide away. CDR3 amino acids: CATSSRGGGEAFF. In DNA, the CDR3 is TGTGCCACCAGCTCCAGGGGTGGCGGTGAAGCTTTCTTT. The V call is TRBV7-9, the J call TRBJ1-1; TRBD1 might be the D (6 bases). CDR3 length: 13 amino acids. The germline CDR1 and CDR2 sequences are SEHNR and FQNEAQ (reference sequence).

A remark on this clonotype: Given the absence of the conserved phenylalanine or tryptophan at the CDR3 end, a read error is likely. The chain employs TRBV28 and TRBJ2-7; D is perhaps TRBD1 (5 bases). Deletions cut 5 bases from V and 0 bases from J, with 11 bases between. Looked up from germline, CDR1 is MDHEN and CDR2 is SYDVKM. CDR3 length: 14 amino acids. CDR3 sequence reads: CASSDRTSSYEQYL. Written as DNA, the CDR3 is TGTGCCAGCAGTGACCGGACAAGCTCCTACGAGCAGTACCTC.

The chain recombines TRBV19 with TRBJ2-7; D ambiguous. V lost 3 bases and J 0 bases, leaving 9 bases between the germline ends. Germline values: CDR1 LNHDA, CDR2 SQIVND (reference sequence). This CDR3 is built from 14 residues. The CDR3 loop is CASSMSVNSYEQYF. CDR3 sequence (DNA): TGTGCCAGTAGTATGAGCGTCAACTCCTACGAGCAGTACTTC.

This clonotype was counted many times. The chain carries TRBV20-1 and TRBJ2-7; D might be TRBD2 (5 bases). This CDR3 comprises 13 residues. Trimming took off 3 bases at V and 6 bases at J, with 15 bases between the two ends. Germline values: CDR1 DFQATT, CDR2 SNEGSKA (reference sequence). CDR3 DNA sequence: TGCAGTGCTAGGTCTGTAGAGGACTTCGAGCAGTACTTC. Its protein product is CSARSVEDFEQYF.

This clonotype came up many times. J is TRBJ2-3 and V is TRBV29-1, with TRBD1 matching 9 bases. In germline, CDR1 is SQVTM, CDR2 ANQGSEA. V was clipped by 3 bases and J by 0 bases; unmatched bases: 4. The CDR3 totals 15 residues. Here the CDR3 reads CSVDPQGASTDTQYF. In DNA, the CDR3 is TGCAGCGTTGATCCACAGGGGGCGAGCACAGATACGCAGTATTTT.

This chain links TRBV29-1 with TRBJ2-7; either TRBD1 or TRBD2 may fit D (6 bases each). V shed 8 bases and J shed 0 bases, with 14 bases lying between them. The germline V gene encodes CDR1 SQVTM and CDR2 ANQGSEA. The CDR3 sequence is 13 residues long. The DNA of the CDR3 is TGCAGCACCGGGGGCGCAACCTCCTACGAGCAGTACTTC. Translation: CSTGGATSYEQYF.

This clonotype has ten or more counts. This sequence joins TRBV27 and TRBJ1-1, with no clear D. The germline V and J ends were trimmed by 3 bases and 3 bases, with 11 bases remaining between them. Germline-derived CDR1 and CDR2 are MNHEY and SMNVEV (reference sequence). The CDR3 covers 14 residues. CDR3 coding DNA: TGTGCCAGCAGTTTCTACGCTGGGGACACTGAAGCTTTCTTT. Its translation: CASSFYAGDTEAFF.

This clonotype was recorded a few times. The CDR3 DNA follows: TGTGCCAGCAGTTTAAGGGGTGGGGCCAGGGCTGTTTCGGATACGCAGTATTTT. Amino acids: CASSLRGGARAVSDTQYF. The chain couples TRBV27 to TRBJ2-3, with D maybe TRBD1 (5 bases). The CDR3 spans 18 residues. V was trimmed by 2 bases and J by 6 bases, leaving 24 bases between them. Germline V CDR1 and CDR2: MNHEY, SMNVEV (reference sequence).

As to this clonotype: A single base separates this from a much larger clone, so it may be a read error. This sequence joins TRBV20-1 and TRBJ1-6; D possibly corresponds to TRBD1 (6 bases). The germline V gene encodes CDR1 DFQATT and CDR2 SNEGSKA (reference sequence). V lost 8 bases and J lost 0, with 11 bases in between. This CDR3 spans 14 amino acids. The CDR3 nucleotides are TGCAGTACAAGGGGGAGCTCCTATAATTCACCCCTCCACTTT. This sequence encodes CSTRGSSYNSPLHF.

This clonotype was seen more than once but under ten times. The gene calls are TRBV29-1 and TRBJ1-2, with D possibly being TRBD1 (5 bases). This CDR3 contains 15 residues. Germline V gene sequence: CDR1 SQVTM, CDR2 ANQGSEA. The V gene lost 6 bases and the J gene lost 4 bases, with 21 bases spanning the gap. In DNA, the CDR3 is TGCAGCGTAGGGACCGATCGCGGGCTCAGCTATGGCTACACCTTC. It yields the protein CSVGTDRGLSYGYTF.